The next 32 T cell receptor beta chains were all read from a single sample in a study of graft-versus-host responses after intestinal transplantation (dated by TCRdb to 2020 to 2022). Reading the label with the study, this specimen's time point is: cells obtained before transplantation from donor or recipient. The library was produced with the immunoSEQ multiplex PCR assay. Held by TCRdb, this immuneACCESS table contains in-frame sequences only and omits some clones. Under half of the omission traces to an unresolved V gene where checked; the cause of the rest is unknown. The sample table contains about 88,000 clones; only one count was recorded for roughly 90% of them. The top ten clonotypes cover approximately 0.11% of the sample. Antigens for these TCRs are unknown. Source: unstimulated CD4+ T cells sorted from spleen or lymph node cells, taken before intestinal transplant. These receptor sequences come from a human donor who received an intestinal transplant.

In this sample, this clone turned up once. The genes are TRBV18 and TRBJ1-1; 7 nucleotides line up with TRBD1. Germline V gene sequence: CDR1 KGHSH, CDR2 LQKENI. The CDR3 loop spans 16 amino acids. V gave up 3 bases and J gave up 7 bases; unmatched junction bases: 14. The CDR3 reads CASSPSGKGAAGEAFF. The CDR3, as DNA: TGTGCCAGCTCACCCTCGGGGAAGGGGGCTGCGGGTGAAGCTTTCTTT.

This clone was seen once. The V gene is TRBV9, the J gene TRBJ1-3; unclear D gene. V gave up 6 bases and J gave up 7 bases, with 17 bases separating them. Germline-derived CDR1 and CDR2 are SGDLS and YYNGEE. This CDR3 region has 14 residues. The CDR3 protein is CASTRAGLGNTIYF. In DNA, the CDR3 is TGTGCCAGCACCCGTGCGGGCCTAGGGAACACCATATATTTT.

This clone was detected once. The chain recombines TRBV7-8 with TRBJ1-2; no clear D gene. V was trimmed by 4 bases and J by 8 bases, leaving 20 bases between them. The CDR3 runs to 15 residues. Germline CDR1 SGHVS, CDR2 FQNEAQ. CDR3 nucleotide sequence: TGTGCCAGCAGCTCCCTCCAGGCTACCGCCCCCGGCTACACCTTC. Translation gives CASSSLQATAPGYTF.

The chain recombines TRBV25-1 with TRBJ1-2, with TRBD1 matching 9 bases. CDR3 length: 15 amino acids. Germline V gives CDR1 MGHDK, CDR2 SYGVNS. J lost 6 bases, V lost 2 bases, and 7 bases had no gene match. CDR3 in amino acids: CASSEGGNRGHGYTF. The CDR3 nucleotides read TGTGCCAGCAGTGAAGGGGGGAACAGGGGGCATGGCTACACCTTC.

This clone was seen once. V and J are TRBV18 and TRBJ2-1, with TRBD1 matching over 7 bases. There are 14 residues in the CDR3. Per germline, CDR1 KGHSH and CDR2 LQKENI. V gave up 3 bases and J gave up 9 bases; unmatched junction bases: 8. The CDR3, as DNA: TGTGCCAGCTCACCGGTTGACAGGGATGTTGAGCAGTTCTTC. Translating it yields CASSPVDRDVEQFF.

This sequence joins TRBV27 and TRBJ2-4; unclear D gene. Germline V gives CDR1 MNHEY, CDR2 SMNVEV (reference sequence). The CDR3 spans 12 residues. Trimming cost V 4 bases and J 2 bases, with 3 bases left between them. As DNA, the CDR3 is TGTGCCAGCAGTTCTACCAAAAACATTCAGTACTTC. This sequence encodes CASSSTKNIQYF.

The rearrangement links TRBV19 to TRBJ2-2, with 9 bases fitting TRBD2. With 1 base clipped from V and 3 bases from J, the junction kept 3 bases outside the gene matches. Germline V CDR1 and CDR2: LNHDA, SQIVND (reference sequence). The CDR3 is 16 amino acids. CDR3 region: CASSIGLAVHTGELFF. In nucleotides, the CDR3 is TGTGCCAGTAGTATAGGACTAGCGGTTCACACCGGGGAGCTGTTTTTT.

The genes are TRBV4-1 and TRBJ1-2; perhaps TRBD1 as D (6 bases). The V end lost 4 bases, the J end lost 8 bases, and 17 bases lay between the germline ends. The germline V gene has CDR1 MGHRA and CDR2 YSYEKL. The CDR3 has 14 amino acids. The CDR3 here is CASSPPQGQSGYTF. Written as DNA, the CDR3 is TGCGCCAGCAGCCCCCCACAGGGTCAATCCGGCTACACCTTC.

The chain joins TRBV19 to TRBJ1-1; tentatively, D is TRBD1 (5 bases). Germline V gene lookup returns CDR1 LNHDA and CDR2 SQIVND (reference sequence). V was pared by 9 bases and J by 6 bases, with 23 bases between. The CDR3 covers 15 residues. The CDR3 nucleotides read TGTGCCAGCACGGACACCTTTGCCCCAGTAGCTGAAGCTTTCTTT. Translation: CASTDTFAPVAEAFF. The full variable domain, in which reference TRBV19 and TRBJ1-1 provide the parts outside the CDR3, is DGGITQSPKYLFRKEGQNVTLSCEQNLNHDAMYWYRQDPGQGLRLIYYSQIVNDFQKGDIAEGYSVSREKKESFPLTVTSAQKNPTAFYLCASTDTFAPVAEAFFGQGTRLTVV.

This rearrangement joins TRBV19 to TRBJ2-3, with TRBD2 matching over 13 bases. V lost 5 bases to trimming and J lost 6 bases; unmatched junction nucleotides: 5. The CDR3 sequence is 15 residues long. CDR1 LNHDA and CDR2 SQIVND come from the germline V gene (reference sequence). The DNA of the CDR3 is TGTGCCAGTAGTGCGACTAGCGGGGGGCAGGATACGCAGTATTTT. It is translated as CASSATSGGQDTQYF.

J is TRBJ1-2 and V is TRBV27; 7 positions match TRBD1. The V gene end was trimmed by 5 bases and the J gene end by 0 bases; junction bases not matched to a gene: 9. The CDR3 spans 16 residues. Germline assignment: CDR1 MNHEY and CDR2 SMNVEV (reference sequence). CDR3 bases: TGTGCCAGCAGTCGAAGGCCGACAGGGCCTAACTATGGCTACACCTTC. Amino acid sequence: CASSRRPTGPNYGYTF.

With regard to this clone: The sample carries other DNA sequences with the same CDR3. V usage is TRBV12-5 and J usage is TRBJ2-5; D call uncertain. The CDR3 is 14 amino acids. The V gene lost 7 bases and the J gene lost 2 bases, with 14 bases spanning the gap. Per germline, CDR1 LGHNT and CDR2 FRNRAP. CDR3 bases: TGTGCTAGTGCCTACCCGCGAGGACAAGAGACCCAGTACTTC. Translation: CASAYPRGQETQYF.

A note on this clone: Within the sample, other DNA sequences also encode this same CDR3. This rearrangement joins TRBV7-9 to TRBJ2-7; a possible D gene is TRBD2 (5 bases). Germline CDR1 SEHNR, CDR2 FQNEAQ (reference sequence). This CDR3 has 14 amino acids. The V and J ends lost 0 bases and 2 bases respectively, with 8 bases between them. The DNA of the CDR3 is TGTGCCAGCAGCTTAGCGGCGGGTGCCTACGAGCAGTACTTC. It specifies CASSLAAGAYEQYF.

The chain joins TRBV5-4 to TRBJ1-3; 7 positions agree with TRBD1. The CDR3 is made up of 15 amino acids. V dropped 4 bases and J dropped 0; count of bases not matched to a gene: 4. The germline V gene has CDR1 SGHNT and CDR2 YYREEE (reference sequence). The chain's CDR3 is CASSRWTGSGNTIYF. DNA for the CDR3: TGTGCCAGCAGCCGCTGGACAGGCTCTGGAAACACCATATATTTT. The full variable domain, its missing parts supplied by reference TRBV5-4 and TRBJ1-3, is ETGVTQSPTHLIKTRGQQVTLRCSSQSGHNTVSWYQQALGQGPQFIFQYYREEENGRGNFPPRFSGLQFPNYSSELNVNALELDDSALYLCASSRWTGSGNTIYFGEGSWLTVV.

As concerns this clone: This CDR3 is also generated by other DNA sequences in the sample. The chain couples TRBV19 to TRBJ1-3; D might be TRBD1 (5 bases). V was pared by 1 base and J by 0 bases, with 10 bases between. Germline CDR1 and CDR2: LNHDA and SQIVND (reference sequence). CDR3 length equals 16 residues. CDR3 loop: CASSIGGTHSGNTIYF. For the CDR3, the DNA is TGTGCCAGTAGTATAGGGGGCACCCACTCTGGAAACACCATATATTTT. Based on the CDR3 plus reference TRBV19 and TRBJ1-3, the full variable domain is DGGITQSPKYLFRKEGQNVTLSCEQNLNHDAMYWYRQDPGQGLRLIYYSQIVNDFQKGDIAEGYSVSREKKESFPLTVTSAQKNPTAFYLCASSIGGTHSGNTIYFGEGSWLTVV.

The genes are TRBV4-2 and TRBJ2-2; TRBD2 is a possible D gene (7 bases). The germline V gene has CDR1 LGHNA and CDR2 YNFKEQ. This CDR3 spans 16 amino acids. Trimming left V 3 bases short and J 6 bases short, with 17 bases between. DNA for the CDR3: TGTGCCAGCAGCCAGGGAGGGGGGGCGCAAGCCGGGGAGCTGTTTTTT. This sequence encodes CASSQGGGAQAGELFF.

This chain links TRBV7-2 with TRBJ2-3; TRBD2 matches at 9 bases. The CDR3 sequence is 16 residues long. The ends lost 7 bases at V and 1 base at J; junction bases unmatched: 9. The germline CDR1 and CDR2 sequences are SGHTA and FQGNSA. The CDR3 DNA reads TGTGCCAGCACCAAGTGGGAGCGGGGGGGCACAGATACGCAGTATTTT. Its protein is CASTKWERGGTDTQYF.

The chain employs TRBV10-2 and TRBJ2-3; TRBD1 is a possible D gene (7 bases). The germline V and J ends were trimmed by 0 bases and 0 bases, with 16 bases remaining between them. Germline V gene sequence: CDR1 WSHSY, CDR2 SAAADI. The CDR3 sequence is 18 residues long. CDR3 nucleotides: TGCGCCAGCAGTGAGTCTGGAGGGACAGCCTCTAGCACAGATACGCAGTATTTT. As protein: CASSESGGTASSTDTQYF.

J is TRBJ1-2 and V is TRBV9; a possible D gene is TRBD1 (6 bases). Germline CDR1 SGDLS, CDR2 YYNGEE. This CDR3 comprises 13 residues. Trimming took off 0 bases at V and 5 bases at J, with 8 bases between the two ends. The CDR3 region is CASSVDTGYGYTF. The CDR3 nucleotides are TGTGCCAGCAGCGTAGATACAGGGTATGGCTACACCTTC.

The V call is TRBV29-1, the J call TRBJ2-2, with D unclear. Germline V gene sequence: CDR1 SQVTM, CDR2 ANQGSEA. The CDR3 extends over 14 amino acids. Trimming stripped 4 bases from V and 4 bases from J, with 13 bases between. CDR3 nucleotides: TGCAGCGTTGTTTTCGGGTTGGGCACCGGGGAGCTGTTTTTT. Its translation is CSVVFGLGTGELFF.

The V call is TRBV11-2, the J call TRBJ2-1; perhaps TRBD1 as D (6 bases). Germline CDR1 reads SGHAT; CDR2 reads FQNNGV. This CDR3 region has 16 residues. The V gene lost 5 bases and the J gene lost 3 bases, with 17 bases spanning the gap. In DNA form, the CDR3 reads TGTGCCAGCAGCCCCAGGGGATTCCCCTACTACAATGAGCAGTTCTTC. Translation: CASSPRGFPYYNEQFF. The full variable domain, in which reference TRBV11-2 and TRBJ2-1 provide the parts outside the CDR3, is EAGVAQSPRYKIIEKRQSVAFWCNPISGHATLYWYQQILGQGPKLLIQFQNNGVVDDSQLPKDRFSAERLKGVDSTLKIQPAKLEDSAVYLCASSPRGFPYYNEQFFGPGTRLTVL.

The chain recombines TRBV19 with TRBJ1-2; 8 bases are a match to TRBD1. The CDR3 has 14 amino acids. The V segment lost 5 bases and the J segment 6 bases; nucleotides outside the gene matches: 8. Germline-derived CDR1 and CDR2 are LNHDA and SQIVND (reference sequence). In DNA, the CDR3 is TGTGCCAGTAGTCCAGACAGGGGTTTGGATGGCTACACCTTC. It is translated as CASSPDRGLDGYTF.

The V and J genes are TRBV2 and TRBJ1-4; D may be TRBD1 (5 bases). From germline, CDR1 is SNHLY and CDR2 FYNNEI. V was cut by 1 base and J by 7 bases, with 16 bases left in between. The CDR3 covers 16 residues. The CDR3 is CASSEESGSSGEKLFF. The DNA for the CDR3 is TGTGCCAGCAGTGAAGAATCAGGGTCTTCGGGTGAAAAACTGTTTTTT.

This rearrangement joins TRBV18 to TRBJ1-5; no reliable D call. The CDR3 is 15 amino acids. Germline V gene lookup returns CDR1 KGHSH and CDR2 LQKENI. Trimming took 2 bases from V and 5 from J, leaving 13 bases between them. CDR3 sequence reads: CASSPFSGSDQPQHF. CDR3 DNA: TGTGCCAGCTCACCATTTTCGGGGTCAGATCAGCCCCAGCATTTT.

In nucleotides, the CDR3 is TGCGCCAGCAGCTTGGCTCCCTACGAGCAGTACTTC. This translates into CASSLAPYEQYF. The V call is TRBV5-1, the J call TRBJ2-7, with D hard to call. Trimming took off 0 bases at V and 2 bases at J, with 3 bases between the two ends. Germline assignment: CDR1 SGHRS and CDR2 YFSETQ. The CDR3 contains 12 residues. Filled out from reference TRBV5-1 and TRBJ2-7, the complete variable domain reads KAGVTQTPRYLIKTRGQQVTLSCSPISGHRSVSWYQQTPGQGLQFLFEYFSETQRNKGNFPGRFSGRQFSNSRSEMNVSTLELGDSALYLCASSLAPYEQYFGPGTRLTVT.

CDR3 in DNA: TGTGCTAGTGGTTTGGTACTTGGCAGGGCGTCCTCACCCCTCCACTTT. As protein: CASGLVLGRASSPLHF. The chain recombines TRBV12-5 with TRBJ1-6; maybe TRBD1 (5 bases). This CDR3 comprises 16 residues. The V end lost 0 bases, the J end lost 10 bases, and 16 bases lay between the germline ends. Per the germline V gene, CDR1 is LGHNT and CDR2 is FRNRAP.

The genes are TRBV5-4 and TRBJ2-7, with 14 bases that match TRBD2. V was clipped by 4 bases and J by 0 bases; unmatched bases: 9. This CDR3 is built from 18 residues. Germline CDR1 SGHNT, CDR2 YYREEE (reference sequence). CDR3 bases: TGTGCCAGCAGCAACGCCGGGACTAGCGGGGGCCCCTCCTACGAGCAGTACTTC. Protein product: CASSNAGTSGGPSYEQYF.

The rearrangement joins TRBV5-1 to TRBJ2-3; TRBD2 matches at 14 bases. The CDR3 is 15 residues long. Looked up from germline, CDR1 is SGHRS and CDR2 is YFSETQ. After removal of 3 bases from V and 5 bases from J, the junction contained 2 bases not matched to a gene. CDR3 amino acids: CASSSGLAGGDTQYF. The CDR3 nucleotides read TGCGCCAGCAGCTCAGGACTAGCGGGAGGAGATACGCAGTATTTT.

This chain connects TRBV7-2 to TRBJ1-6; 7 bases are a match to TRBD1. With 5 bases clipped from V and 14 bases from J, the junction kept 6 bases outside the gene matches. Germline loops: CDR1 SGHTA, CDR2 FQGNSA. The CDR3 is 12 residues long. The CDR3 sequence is CASSVQGQALHF. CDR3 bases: TGTGCCAGCAGCGTACAGGGGCAGGCCCTCCACTTT.

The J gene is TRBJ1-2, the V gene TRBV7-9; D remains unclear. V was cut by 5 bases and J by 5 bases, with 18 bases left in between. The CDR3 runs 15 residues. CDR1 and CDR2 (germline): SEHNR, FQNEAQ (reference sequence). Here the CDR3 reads CASSQALAGGYGYTF. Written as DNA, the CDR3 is TGTGCCAGCAGCCAAGCCCTGGCCGGCGGGTATGGCTACACCTTC.

CDR3 protein: CASSPDRGVGYTF. For the CDR3, the DNA is TGCGCCAGCAGTCCGGACAGGGGGGTTGGCTACACCTTC. The rearrangement joins TRBV10-2 to TRBJ1-2, with TRBD1 identical over 10 bases. Germline CDR1 and CDR2: WSHSY and SAAADI. V was pared by 5 bases and J by 7 bases, with 4 bases of the junction left unmatched. The CDR3 has 13 residues.

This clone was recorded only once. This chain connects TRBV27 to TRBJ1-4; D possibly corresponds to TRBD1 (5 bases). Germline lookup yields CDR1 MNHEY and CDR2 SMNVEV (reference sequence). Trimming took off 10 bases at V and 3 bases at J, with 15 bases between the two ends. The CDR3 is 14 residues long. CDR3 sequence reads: CATRGSGANEKLFF. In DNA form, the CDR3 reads TGTGCCACTAGGGGAAGTGGGGCTAATGAAAAACTGTTTTTT.